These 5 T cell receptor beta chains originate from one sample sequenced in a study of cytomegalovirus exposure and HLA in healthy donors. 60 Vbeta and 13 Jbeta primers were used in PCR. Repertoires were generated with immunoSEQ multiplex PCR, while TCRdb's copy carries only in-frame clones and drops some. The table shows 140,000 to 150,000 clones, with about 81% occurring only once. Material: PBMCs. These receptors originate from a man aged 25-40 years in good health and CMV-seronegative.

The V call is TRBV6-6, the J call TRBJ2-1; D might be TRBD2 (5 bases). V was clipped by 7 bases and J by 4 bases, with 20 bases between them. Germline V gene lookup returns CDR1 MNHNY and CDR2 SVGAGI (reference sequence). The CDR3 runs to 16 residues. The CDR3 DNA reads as TGTGCCAGCATTAAGGGTTTGGGTTCGGGATACAATGAGCAGTTCTTC. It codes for CASIKGLGSGYNEQFF.

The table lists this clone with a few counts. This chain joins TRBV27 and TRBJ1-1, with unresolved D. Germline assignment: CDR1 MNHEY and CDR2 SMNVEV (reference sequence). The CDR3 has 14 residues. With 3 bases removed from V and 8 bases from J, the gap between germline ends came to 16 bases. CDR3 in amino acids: CASSLDEKGGEAFF. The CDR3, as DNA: TGTGCCAGCAGTTTGGATGAAAAGGGAGGGGAAGCTTTCTTT.

The DNA of the CDR3 is TGTGCCATCAGTGATAGCGGGGGGGCCGCTGAGCAGTTCTTC. Translation: CAISDSGGAAEQFF. The chain carries TRBV10-3 and TRBJ2-1; 11 bases are a match to TRBD2. The germline CDR1 and CDR2 sequences are ENHRY and SYGVKD. Trimming at V came to 3 bases and at J to 9 bases, leaving 4 bases not matched to a gene. This CDR3 contains 14 residues.

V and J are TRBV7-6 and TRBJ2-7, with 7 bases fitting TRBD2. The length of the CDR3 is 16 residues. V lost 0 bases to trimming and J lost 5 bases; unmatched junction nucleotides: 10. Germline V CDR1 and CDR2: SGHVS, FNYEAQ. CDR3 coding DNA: TGTGCCAGCAGCTTAGCGCCGGATCTAGCGGCCCACGAGCAGTACTTC. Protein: CASSLAPDLAAHEQYF.

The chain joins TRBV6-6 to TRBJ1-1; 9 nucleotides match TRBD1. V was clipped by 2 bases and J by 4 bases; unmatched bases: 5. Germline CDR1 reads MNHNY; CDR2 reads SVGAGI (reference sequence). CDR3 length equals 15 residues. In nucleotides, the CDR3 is TGTGCCAGCAGTTACCCGGGACAGGGTTCCACTGAAGCTTTCTTT. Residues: CASSYPGQGSTEAFF.